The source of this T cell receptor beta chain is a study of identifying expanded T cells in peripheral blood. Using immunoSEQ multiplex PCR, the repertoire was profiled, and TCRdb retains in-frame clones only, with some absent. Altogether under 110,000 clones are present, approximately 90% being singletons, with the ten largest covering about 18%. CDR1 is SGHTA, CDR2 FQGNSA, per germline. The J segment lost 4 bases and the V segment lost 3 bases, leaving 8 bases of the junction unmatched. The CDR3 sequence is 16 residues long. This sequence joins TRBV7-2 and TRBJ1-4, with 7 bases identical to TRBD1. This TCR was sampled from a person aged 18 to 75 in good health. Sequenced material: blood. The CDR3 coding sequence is TGTGCCAGCAGCTTTTTCCAGGGGGGGTATAATGAAAAACTGTTTTTT. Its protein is CASSFFQGGYNEKLFF.